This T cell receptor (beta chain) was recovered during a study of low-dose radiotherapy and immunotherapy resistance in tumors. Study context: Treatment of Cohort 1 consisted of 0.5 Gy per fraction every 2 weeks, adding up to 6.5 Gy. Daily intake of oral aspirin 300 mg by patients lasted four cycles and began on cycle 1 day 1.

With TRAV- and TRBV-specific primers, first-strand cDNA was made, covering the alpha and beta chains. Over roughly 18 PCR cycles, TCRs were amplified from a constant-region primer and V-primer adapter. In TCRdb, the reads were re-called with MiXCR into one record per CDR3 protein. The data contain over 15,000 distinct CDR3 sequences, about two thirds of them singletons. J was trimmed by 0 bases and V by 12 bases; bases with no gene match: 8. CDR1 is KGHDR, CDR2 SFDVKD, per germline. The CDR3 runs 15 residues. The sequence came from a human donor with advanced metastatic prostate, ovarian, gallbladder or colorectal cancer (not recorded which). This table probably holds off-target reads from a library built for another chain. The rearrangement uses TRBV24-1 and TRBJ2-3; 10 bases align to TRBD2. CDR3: CASGGTSASTDTQYF. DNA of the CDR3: TGTGCCTCCGGCGGGACTAGCGCAAGCACAGATACGCAGTATTTT.